This TCR beta chain originates from a study of response to subunit inactivated influenza vaccine. Study-wide points: Each seasonal flu vaccination may recruit only limited new T cells, authors suggested.

The CDR3 is 16 amino acids. Germline assignment: CDR1 DFQATT and CDR2 SNEGSKA (reference sequence). The V gene lost 1 base and the J gene lost 7 bases, with 22 bases spanning the gap. This clonotype was observed at least ten times. What it binds is unknown. TCRdb passed the RT-PCR reads through MiXCR, listing each CDR3 protein once. The table lists approximately 530,000 distinct CDR3 sequences, approximately 12% of them singletons. J is TRBJ1-2 and V is TRBV20-1; tentatively, D is TRBD1 (5 bases). The material was PBMCs from blood, obtained about 40 days after vaccination. This TCR was recovered from a man aged 45-65 years who received an inactivated influenza vaccine. In nucleotides, the CDR3 is TGCAGTGCTAGAGTCCTCACCCCCCACGGGGGAGCTGGCTACACCTTC. Its protein product is CSARVLTPHGGAGYTF.